Following are 18 T cell receptor beta chains from one sample sequenced in a study of T cell repertoires in cytomegalovirus infection. TCRdb passed the reads through MiXCR, listing each CDR3 protein once. The table includes 510,000 or so distinct CDR3 sequences, less than 30% detected once. Specimen: PBMCs. The receptor source for this set is a human donor in good health (CMV status not recorded). Some clones in this sample may be carry-over from other donors' samples.

J is TRBJ1-5 and V is TRBV27, with TRBD1 as a possible D gene (6 bases). Between the trimmed V and J ends, which lost 1 base and 2 bases, there was a span of 15 bases. CDR3 size: 17 residues. Germline loops: CDR1 MNHEY, CDR2 SMNVEV (reference sequence). CDR3: CASSLLFPGEGNQPQHF. CDR3 coding DNA: TGTGCCAGCAGTTTATTGTTTCCAGGGGAAGGCAATCAGCCCCAGCATTTT.

This clonotype was seen ten or more times. The genes are TRBV7-2 and TRBJ1-2, with D unclear. V lost 0 bases to trimming and J lost 0 bases, with 11 bases between them. The V gene's germline CDR1 is SGHTA and CDR2 FQGNSA. This CDR3 spans 16 amino acids. CDR3: CASSLAVAVSNYGYTF. The CDR3 region has the DNA TGTGCCAGCAGCTTAGCGGTGGCAGTATCTAACTATGGCTACACCTTC.

CDR3 sequence (DNA): TGTGCCAGTAGTGTGACAGGGGTGGGGGAGACCCAGTACTTC. Its protein product is CASSVTGVGETQYF. This chain uses TRBV19 with TRBJ2-5; 8 nucleotides line up with TRBD1. The CDR3 is made up of 14 amino acids. CDR1 and CDR2 from the germline V gene are LNHDA and SQIVND (reference sequence). V shed 5 bases, J shed 5 bases, and the junction held 7 bases outside the gene matches.

This clonotype was seen a few times. V is TRBV6-2 or TRBV6-3 and J is TRBJ2-1; 8 nucleotides align to TRBD1. CDR1 and CDR2 (germline): MNHEY, SVGEGT. The CDR3 contains 16 residues. V lost 0 bases to trimming and J lost 4 bases; unmatched junction nucleotides: 5. The CDR3 reads CASSYSYGQGYNEQFF. In DNA, the CDR3 is TGTGCCAGCAGTTACTCGTACGGACAGGGATACAATGAGCAGTTCTTC.

The genes are TRBV15 and TRBJ2-1; D may match TRBD1 or TRBD2 (6 bases each). Germline V gives CDR1 LNHNV, CDR2 YYDKDF (reference sequence). Between the trimmed V and J ends, which lost 1 base and 6 bases, there was a span of 16 bases. CDR3 length: 16 amino acids. The CDR3 region is CATSRVLRGVGNEQFF. In nucleotides, the CDR3 is TGTGCCACCAGCAGAGTTCTGAGGGGGGTCGGCAATGAGCAGTTCTTC.

The CDR3 protein is CATSDLDPSYTGELFF. The CDR3 DNA reads as TGTGCCACCAGTGATCTTGACCCATCATACACCGGGGAGCTGTTTTTT. J is TRBJ2-2 and V is TRBV24-1; D is uncertain. This CDR3 contains 16 residues. Trimming removed 3 bases at V and 3 bases at J, with 13 bases between. Germline CDR1 and CDR2: KGHDR and SFDVKD.

This clonotype was observed a few times. The rearrangement uses TRBV2 and TRBJ1-6, with 7 bases lining up with TRBD1. CDR1 SNHLY and CDR2 FYNNEI come from the germline V gene. With 8 bases clipped from V and 5 bases from J, the junction kept 6 bases outside the gene matches. The CDR3 spans 14 residues. CDR3 loop: CASGRDSHNSPLHF. CDR3 nucleotide sequence: TGTGCCAGCGGTCGGGACAGCCATAATTCACCCCTCCACTTT.

The chain carries TRBV4-2 and TRBJ2-7; 8 bases map to TRBD2. Germline V lookup: CDR1 LGHNA, CDR2 YNFKEQ. The CDR3 covers 21 residues. Germline trimming cut 1 base from V and 1 base from J; bases unmatched to any gene: 21. The CDR3 sequence: CASSQGGLGMGAGERSYEQYF. The CDR3, as DNA: TGTGCCAGCAGCCAAGGGGGTCTCGGGATGGGAGCGGGAGAAAGATCCTACGAGCAGTACTTC.

The rearrangement uses TRBV19 and TRBJ2-5, with D maybe TRBD2 (5 bases). The CDR3 totals 14 residues. Between the trimmed V and J ends, which lost 3 bases and 1 base, there was a span of 9 bases. Germline loops: CDR1 LNHDA, CDR2 SQIVND (reference sequence). The CDR3 spells CASSIGGTQETQYF. The CDR3 DNA is TGTGCCAGTAGTATTGGAGGCACCCAAGAGACCCAGTACTTC.

The chain's CDR3 is CASSLETSGITDTQYF. The CDR3 DNA sequence: TGTGCCAGCAGCTTAGAAACTAGCGGTATCACAGATACGCAGTATTTT. The J gene is TRBJ2-3, the V gene TRBV7-6; 8 nucleotides agree with TRBD2. Trimming at V came to 1 base and at J to 2 bases, leaving 5 bases not matched to a gene. Germline-derived CDR1 and CDR2 are SGHVS and FNYEAQ. CDR3 length equals 16 residues. The full variable domain, completed using reference TRBV7-6 and TRBJ2-3, is GAGVSQSPRYKVTKRGQDVALRCDPISGHVSLYWYRQALGQGPEFLTYFNYEAQQDKSGLPNDRFSAERPEGSISTLTIQRTEQRDSAMYRCASSLETSGITDTQYFGPGTRLTVL.

The chain combines TRBV7-2 with TRBJ1-5; 9 bases are shared with TRBD1. The CDR3 covers 18 residues. The junction had 19 bases not matched to a gene; V was cut back by 3 bases and J by 10 bases. The germline V gene encodes CDR1 SGHTA and CDR2 FQGNSA. The CDR3 region is CASSFVSGTGRFESPQHF. CDR3 coding DNA: TGTGCCAGCAGCTTTGTGTCGGGGACAGGGAGGTTCGAATCCCCCCAGCATTTT.

The genes are TRBV11-3 and TRBJ2-7; 7 nucleotides match TRBD1. V lost 5 bases and J lost 3; bases outside the gene matches: 4. Germline V CDR1 and CDR2: SGHNT, YENEEA. The CDR3 length is 13 residues. CDR3 in amino acids: CASSDRQGYEQYF. The DNA of the CDR3 is TGTGCCAGCAGCGACCGACAGGGCTACGAGCAGTACTTC.

This rearrangement joins TRBV2 to TRBJ2-5; 8 bases fit TRBD2. With V trimmed by 1 base and J by 4 bases, 5 bases remained unmatched. This CDR3 is 15 amino acids long. Looked up from germline, CDR1 is SNHLY and CDR2 is FYNNEI. Here the CDR3 reads CASSEGGTRGETQYF. The DNA of the CDR3 is TGTGCCAGCAGTGAAGGGGGGACTAGAGGAGAGACCCAGTACTTC.

This clonotype was recorded a few times. V is TRBV27 and J is TRBJ1-5, with unresolved D. The CDR3 extends over 14 amino acids. Per germline, CDR1 MNHEY and CDR2 SMNVEV (reference sequence). V lost 1 base to trimming and J lost 2 bases, with 6 bases between them. Here the CDR3 DNA reads TGTGCCAGCAGTTTATTCGGGGGCAATCAGCCCCAGCATTTT. Translated, it gives CASSLFGGNQPQHF.

The chain couples TRBV20-1 to TRBJ1-4, with TRBD1 as a possible D gene (6 bases). Germline CDR1 reads DFQATT; CDR2 reads SNEGSKA (reference sequence). CDR3 length: 15 amino acids. V lost 3 bases and J 6 bases, leaving 17 bases between the germline ends. CDR3 DNA sequence: TGCAGTGCTAGGGGTTCTGGGGGGCTGGATGAAAAACTGTTTTTT. Protein product: CSARGSGGLDEKLFF.

This clonotype occurred a few times. This chain links TRBV28 with TRBJ1-2, with TRBD1 matching 8 bases. Trimming at V came to 10 bases and at J to 2 bases, leaving 3 bases not matched to a gene. Germline CDR1 reads MDHEN; CDR2 reads SYDVKM. The CDR3 sequence is 12 residues long. In DNA, the CDR3 is TGTGCCACCCGACAGGGGAACTATGGCTACACCTTC. It translates to CATRQGNYGYTF.

This clonotype came up a few times. The chain links TRBV23-1 to TRBJ2-7, with D tentatively TRBD2 (5 bases). TRBV23-1 is an open reading frame whose function is uncertain. V lost 3 bases and J 5 bases, leaving 17 bases between the germline ends. This CDR3 has 15 amino acids. CDR3 bases: TGCGCCAGCAGTCACGCCGAGGGAAAGGAAAACGAGCAGTACTTC. It is translated as CASSHAEGKENEQYF.

The chain employs TRBV7-9 and TRBJ2-7; 8 bases map to TRBD2. The CDR3 extends over 14 amino acids. CDR1 and CDR2 (germline): SEHNR, FQNEAQ (reference sequence). With 5 bases clipped from V and 2 bases from J, the junction kept 5 bases outside the gene matches. The CDR3 DNA is TGTGCCAGCAGCGATGCGGGAGGCACCTACGAGCAGTACGTC. As protein: CASSDAGGTYEQYV.